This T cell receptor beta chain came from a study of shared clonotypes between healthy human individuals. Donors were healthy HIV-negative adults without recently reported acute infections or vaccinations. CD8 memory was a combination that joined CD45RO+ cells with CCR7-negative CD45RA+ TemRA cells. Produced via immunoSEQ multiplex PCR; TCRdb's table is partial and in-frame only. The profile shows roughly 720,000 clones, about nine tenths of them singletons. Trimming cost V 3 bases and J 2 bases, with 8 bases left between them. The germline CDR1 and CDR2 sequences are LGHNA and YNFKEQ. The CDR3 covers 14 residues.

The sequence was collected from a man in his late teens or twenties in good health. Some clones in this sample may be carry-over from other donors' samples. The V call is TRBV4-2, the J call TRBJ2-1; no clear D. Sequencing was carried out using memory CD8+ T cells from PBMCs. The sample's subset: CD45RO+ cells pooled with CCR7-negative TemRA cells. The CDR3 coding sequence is TGTGCCAGCAGCCAGACCGGTACCTACAATGAGCAGTTCTTC. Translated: CASSQTGTYNEQFF.